A selection of T cell receptor beta chains follows, all from one sample in a study of blood T cell repertoires in COVID-19. The table came from immunoSEQ multiplex PCR; TCRdb's copy has only in-frame clones and leaves some out. The sample lists 150,000 to 200,000 clones, more than 75% occurring once. Sequences were obtained from peripheral blood. The receptors derive from a human donor in a cohort sampled during active COVID-19. CDR3s include the opening cysteine and the closing phenylalanine or tryptophan. Each record gives: CDR3 DNA, CDR3 protein, V gene, clone size, J gene, D gene, CDR3 length. A D gene is named only where the DNA matches it firmly. Not all rows give a size; the values are once, few, many and, for expanded clones, a class.

TGTGCCAGCAGCTCGGAGGCCGGGCCACACTACGAGCAGTACTTC | CASSSEAGPHYEQYF | TRBV11-3 | . | TRBJ2-7 | . | 15
TGTGCCAGCAGTTTAGCGTCGGGGACTTTCAACTCCTACAATGAGCAGTTCTTC | CASSLASGTFNSYNEQFF | TRBV27 | once | TRBJ2-1 | . | 18
TGTGCCAGTAGTAAGGCAGGGTCAACCGGGGAGCTGTTTTTT | CASSKAGSTGELFF | TRBV19 | . | TRBJ2-2 | . | 14
TGTGCCATCAGCGGACAGGGCAACTCCTACGAGCAGTACTTC | CAISGQGNSYEQYF | TRBV10-3 | . | TRBJ2-7 | TRBD1 | 14
TGTGCCAGCAGACGGACAGTGGCGAAGGGTGGCTACACCTTC | CASRRTVAKGGYTF | TRBV3-1/TRBV3-2 | once | TRBJ1-2 | . | 14
TGCAGCGTTGACGAGGGGGCGGTCTCCTACAATGAGCAGTTCTTC | CSVDEGAVSYNEQFF | TRBV29-1 | . | TRBJ2-1 | TRBD1 | 15
TGCAGCGTTGCCGTTTCGGGGGGCTACACCTTC | CSVAVSGGYTF | TRBV29-1 | . | TRBJ1-2 | . | 11
TGTGCCAGCAGCCAAGATCTTCCTAGCGGGAGGTTGCAGTTCTTC | CASSQDLPSGRLQFF | TRBV3-1/TRBV3-2 | . | TRBJ2-1 | TRBD2 | 15
TGTGCCAGCAGTGGCCTAACGGGTGAAAAACTGTTTTTT | CASSGLTGEKLFF | TRBV27 | . | TRBJ1-4 | . | 13
TGTGCCAGCGCAGGCCCAGATACGCAGTATTTT | CASAGPDTQYF | TRBV7-9 | . | TRBJ2-3 | . | 11
TGTGCCAGCAGCCCGGACAGGGCATACGAGCAGTACTTC | CASSPDRAYEQYF | TRBV5-4 | . | TRBJ2-7 | TRBD1 | 13
TGTGCCAGGTCGGACAGGGTCAACACTGAAGCTTTCTTT | CARSDRVNTEAFF | TRBV5-3 | . | TRBJ1-1 | TRBD1 | 13
TGTGCCACTACTAGCGGGGGGAACACCGGGGAGCTGTTTTTT | CATTSGGNTGELFF | TRBV10-3 | few | TRBJ2-2 | TRBD2 | 14
TGTGCCAGCAGCTTTGGGACAGGGCCAGAGACCCAGTACTTC | CASSFGTGPETQYF | TRBV5-4 | . | TRBJ2-5 | TRBD1 | 14
TGTGCCAGCAGCTTGGAAAGGGGGCGTCAGCCCCAGCATTTT | CASSLERGRQPQHF | TRBV5-5 | . | TRBJ1-5 | TRBD1 | 14
TGTGCCAGCAGCCCGGACAGGCTGTGGGCTGAAGCTTTCTTT | CASSPDRLWAEAFF | TRBV3-1/TRBV3-2 | . | TRBJ1-1 | TRBD1 | 14
TGTGCCAGCAGTAGGACTTTGAACACTGAAGCTTTCTTT | CASSRTLNTEAFF | TRBV6-2/TRBV6-3 | . | TRBJ1-1 | . | 13
TGTGCCAGCAGTGTTCGTGGGGGGGCAGCCACAGATACGCAGTATTTT | CASSVRGGAATDTQYF | TRBV2 | . | TRBJ2-3 | . | 16
TGTGCCAGCAGCCAACCAACTAGCGGGACTAGCACAGATACGCAGTATTTT | CASSQPTSGTSTDTQYF | TRBV3-1/TRBV3-2 | . | TRBJ2-3 | TRBD2 | 17
TGTGCCAGCAGCTTAGATCTATCGGTTAACTATGGCTACACCTTC | CASSLDLSVNYGYTF | TRBV11-2 | . | TRBJ1-2 | . | 15
TGTGCCAGCAGCGTTTCCAGCGGGGCCTTAACCTCCTACGAGCAGTACTTC | CASSVSSGALTSYEQYF | TRBV9 | . | TRBJ2-7 | TRBD2 | 17
TGTGCCAGCAGTTACGGGCTCGAGACCCAGTACTTC | CASSYGLETQYF | TRBV6-2/TRBV6-3 | . | TRBJ2-5 | . | 12
TGTGCCAGCGGGCAGGGGGTTTTGGAGACCCAGTACTTC | CASGQGVLETQYF | TRBV7-9 | . | TRBJ2-5 | TRBD1 | 13
TGTGCCTGGAGTCGGGACTCCAACACTGAAGCTTTCTTT | CAWSRDSNTEAFF | TRBV30 | once | TRBJ1-1 | . | 13
TGTGCCATCAGGACAGCCATCTCCTACGAGCAGTACTTC | CAIRTAISYEQYF | TRBV10-3 | . | TRBJ2-7 | . | 13
TGTGCCAGCAGCTTCAGGGATAACTATGGCTACACCTTC | CASSFRDNYGYTF | TRBV7-2 | . | TRBJ1-2 | . | 13
TGTGCCAGCAGCCAAGATCTAGCGGGAGGGGATACGCAGTATTTT | CASSQDLAGGDTQYF | TRBV3-1/TRBV3-2 | . | TRBJ2-3 | TRBD2 | 15
TGTGCCAGCAGCCCCGGGACTAGCGCCTACAATGAGCAGTTCTTC | CASSPGTSAYNEQFF | TRBV9 | . | TRBJ2-1 | TRBD2 | 15
TGTGCCAGCAGCTACAGACAGGGGAACACTGAAGCTTTCTTT | CASSYRQGNTEAFF | TRBV7-2 | . | TRBJ1-1 | TRBD1 | 14
TGTGCCAGCAGTATCCGCGGGGGAGAGAACACCGGGGAGCTGTTTTTT | CASSIRGGENTGELFF | TRBV11-2 | . | TRBJ2-2 | TRBD2 | 16
TGTGCCAGCAGCCCCCTGGGACTTTACAATGAGCAGTTCTTC | CASSPLGLYNEQFF | TRBV7-2 | . | TRBJ2-1 | . | 14
TGTGCCATCAGTGACTTTGGGGGCTCGAACACCGGGGAGCTGTTTTTT | CAISDFGGSNTGELFF | TRBV10-3 | . | TRBJ2-2 | . | 16
TGTGCCAGCAGCGTCCGACCGGGTCGGGAGCCCCAGCATTTT | CASSVRPGREPQHF | TRBV7-6 | once | TRBJ1-5 | . | 14